These T cell receptor beta chains were read from a single sample in a study of blood T cell repertoires in COVID-19. Only in-frame clones appear in the TCRdb table, and some are missing; sequencing was by immunoSEQ multiplex PCR. The sample carries roughly 250,000 clones, under 85% recorded once. Specimen: peripheral blood. Receptor source: a woman aged 40 to 50 with active or convalescent COVID-19. Both conserved end residues are part of each CDR3. D genes are given only for firm matches. Size values are once, few and many counts, or a class for expanded clones, and some rows have none.

j_call,clone_size,d_call,v_call,cdr3_nt,cdr3_aa
TRBJ2-7,NA,TRBD2,TRBV5-1,TGCGCCAGCAGGCCTACTAGCGGGGGGGCCCACGAGCAGTACTTC,CASRPTSGGAHEQYF
TRBJ2-3,NA,NA,TRBV7-3,TGTGCCAGCAGCTTAAGTAGCGCAGATACGCAGTATTTT,CASSLSSADTQYF
TRBJ1-1,NA,NA,TRBV6-1,TGTGCCAGCACCCTCTCGGCGGGGTTCACTGAAGCTTTCTTT,CASTLSAGFTEAFF
TRBJ1-6,NA,TRBD1,TRBV30,TGTGCCTGGAGGACAGGGATGGAATCACCCCTCCACTTT,CAWRTGMESPLHF
TRBJ2-7,NA,NA,TRBV28,TGTGCCAGCAGTTTATCGGGGGAGCAGTACTTC,CASSLSGEQYF
TRBJ2-1,NA,NA,TRBV27,TGTGCCAGCAGTAGGGAGGGACAAGCCTACAATGAGCAGTTCTTC,CASSREGQAYNEQFF
TRBJ2-2,NA,TRBD2,TRBV5-1,TGCGCCAGCAGCCCGTTAGCGGGGGACTACACCGGGGAGCTGTTTTTT,CASSPLAGDYTGELFF
TRBJ2-1,NA,NA,TRBV29-1,TGCAGCGGAGGACAGATTGAGCAGTTCTTC,CSGGQIEQFF
TRBJ2-3,NA,TRBD2,TRBV10-3,TGTGCCATCAGTGAGTCGATAGCTAGCGGGGGTGAAGCAGATACGCAGTATTTT,CAISESIASGGEADTQYF
TRBJ1-4,NA,NA,TRBV18,TGTGCCAGCTCACCGCCGGGGGGAGATTGGGAAAAACTGTTTTTT,CASSPPGGDWEKLFF
TRBJ1-6,many,NA,TRBV19,TGTGCCAGTAGTATAGGTCGGGATAATTCACCCCTCCACTTT,CASSIGRDNSPLHF
TRBJ2-7,NA,NA,TRBV13,TGTGCCAGCAGCTCAGACAGGTCAAGTGAGCAGTACTTC,CASSSDRSSEQYF
TRBJ2-7,NA,TRBD2,TRBV7-9,TGTGCCAGCAGCTCCCAAACCGGACTAGCGGGGACCTACGAGCAGTACTTC,CASSSQTGLAGTYEQYF
TRBJ1-5,once,NA,TRBV5-6,TGTGCCAGCAGCTGGCAGGGTGGGCAGCCCCAGCATTTT,CASSWQGGQPQHF
TRBJ2-7,NA,NA,TRBV19,TGTGCCAGTAGTATGGCCCCGGGTTTCACCTACGAGCAGTACTTC,CASSMAPGFTYEQYF
TRBJ2-4,many,NA,TRBV4-2,TGTGCCAGCAGCCTCAGACCCATTCCCGACAGGGGAGGGTACATTCAGTACTTC,CASSLRPIPDRGGYIQYF
TRBJ1-2,few,NA,TRBV6-1,TGTGCCAGCAGTGAAGGGGAGGGGTGGAACTATGGCTACACCTTC,CASSEGEGWNYGYTF
TRBJ1-1,NA,NA,TRBV6-4,TGTGCCAGCAGTGAAACAGGGATGTGGAGCACTGAAGCTTTCTTT,CASSETGMWSTEAFF
TRBJ2-7,NA,NA,TRBV19,TGTGCCAGTAGTAAGCGTACCAGCTCCTACGAGCAGTACTTC,CASSKRTSSYEQYF
TRBJ2-4,NA,NA,TRBV6-6,TGTGCCAGCAGTTCCGGGGGTTATGGCCGAGACATTCAGTACTTC,CASSSGGYGRDIQYF
TRBJ1-5,NA,TRBD1,TRBV28,TGTGCCAGCAGCCCGACAGGGGGCGCCCCTCAGCCCCAGCATTTT,CASSPTGGAPQPQHF
TRBJ1-1,NA,NA,TRBV27,TGTGCCAGCAGTTCCCGGACAGTGGCTGAAGCTTTCTTT,CASSSRTVAEAFF
TRBJ2-1,few,NA,TRBV7-6,TGTGCCAGCAGCTTAACAGGGTGGAGTGAGCAGTTCTTC,CASSLTGWSEQFF
TRBJ2-7,once,TRBD2,TRBV3-1/TRBV3-2,TGTGCCAGCAGCCAAGGAACTAGCGGGGCCGAGCAGTACTTC,CASSQGTSGAEQYF
TRBJ2-7,once,TRBD1,TRBV6-1,TGTGCCAGCAGTAAAGCCGGGACAGGGAATTACGAGCAGTACTTC,CASSKAGTGNYEQYF
TRBJ1-2,NA,NA,TRBV28,TGTGCCAGCAGTTTAAGTCGGGGGGGCGCTAGTGGCTACACCTTC,CASSLSRGGASGYTF
TRBJ1-2,NA,NA,TRBV25-1,TGTGCCAGCAGTGAATCGAGGATACTCAACTATGGCTACACCTTC,CASSESRILNYGYTF
TRBJ2-4,NA,TRBD1,TRBV2,TGTGCCAGCAGGAAGACAGGGAAAAACATTCAGTACTTC,CASRKTGKNIQYF
TRBJ1-5,NA,TRBD1,TRBV7-6,TGTGCCAGCAGCTTCGGACAGGATCAGCCCCAGCATTTT,CASSFGQDQPQHF
TRBJ2-2,NA,TRBD1,TRBV5-4,TGTGCCAGCAGCTCCGGACAGGGCGGGGAGCTGTTTTTT,CASSSGQGGELFF
TRBJ1-2,few,TRBD1,TRBV28,TGTGCCAGCAGATTAGGGACAGGGGAGATCTATGGCTACACCTTC,CASRLGTGEIYGYTF
TRBJ1-2,NA,NA,TRBV2,TGTGCCAGCAGTGATTTGGTTAGTCGTTTCGTTCGACACTCGAACTATGGCTACACCTTC,CASSDLVSRFVRHSNYGYTF
TRBJ2-1,few,NA,TRBV3-1/TRBV3-2,TGTGCCAGCAGCCAAGCCGCGGGCCAAGATCCTGAGCAGTTCTTC,CASSQAAGQDPEQFF
TRBJ2-3,NA,TRBD2,TRBV29-1,TGCAGCGTTGAGACTAGCGGGGTCGGTGAAGATACGCAGTATTTT,CSVETSGVGEDTQYF
TRBJ1-3,NA,NA,TRBV29-1,TGCAGCGTTGAAGAGAGCTCTGGAAACACCATATATTTT,CSVEESSGNTIYF
TRBJ2-3,NA,TRBD1,TRBV28,TGTGCCAGCAGTCGGGACAGGGGCTCCAGCACAGATACGCAGTATTTT,CASSRDRGSSTDTQYF
TRBJ1-3,once,NA,TRBV25-1,TGTGCCAGCAGTGAATCTGGACAGCACTCTGGAAACACCATATATTTT,CASSESGQHSGNTIYF
TRBJ1-1,once,NA,TRBV5-1,TGCGCCAGCAGCTGGGGGACTGGCCGAACGAACACTGAAGCTTTCTTT,CASSWGTGRTNTEAFF
TRBJ1-1,NA,NA,TRBV27,TGTGCCAGCATCAGGAACACTGAAGCTTTCTTT,CASIRNTEAFF
TRBJ1-4,few,NA,TRBV4-1,TGCGCCAGCAGCCAAGCCGACAGAGATAATGAAAAACTGTTTTTT,CASSQADRDNEKLFF
TRBJ2-1,few,TRBD2,TRBV27,TGTGCCAGCAGTTTAGGTGGGGTGACTAGCGGGGGCCGGGAGCAGTTCTTC,CASSLGGVTSGGREQFF
TRBJ2-1,NA,TRBD2,TRBV6-4,TGTGCCAGCAGTGACGGACTAGCGGGCCGAAATGAGCAGTTCTTC,CASSDGLAGRNEQFF
TRBJ1-5,NA,NA,TRBV7-9,TGTGCCAGCAGCCCTATCAATCAGCCCCAGCATTTT,CASSPINQPQHF
TRBJ1-1,NA,NA,TRBV18,TGTGCCAGCTCACCCACCGGTTCGGTGTTCACTGAAGCTTTCTTT,CASSPTGSVFTEAFF
TRBJ1-4,NA,TRBD1,TRBV28,TGTGCCAGCAGTTTATCACCTCCGGGACAGTCCTCAACTAATGAAAAACTGTTTTTT,CASSLSPPGQSSTNEKLFF
TRBJ1-2,NA,NA,TRBV5-4,TGTGCCAGCAGCCGGGAGGGGGGCTATGGCTACACCTTC,CASSREGGYGYTF
TRBJ1-1,NA,TRBD1,TRBV2,TGTGCCAGCAGAGCCGGGACAGGGAAAGGTCGCACTGAAGCTTTCTTT,CASRAGTGKGRTEAFF
TRBJ1-1,NA,TRBD1,TRBV10-1,TGCGCCAGCAGTGGAAGATCCGGACAGGGAGTATTCTTT,CASSGRSGQGVFF
TRBJ1-1,NA,NA,TRBV6-1,TGTGCCAGCAGTGAAGTGGGGCAGGGTCTTTCTGAAGCTTTCTTT,CASSEVGQGLSEAFF
TRBJ1-6,NA,NA,TRBV7-3,TGTGCCAGCAGCCCCGTCCCGGATTCACCCCTCCACTTT,CASSPVPDSPLHF
TRBJ1-5,NA,TRBD1,TRBV6-5,TGTGCCAGCAGCAATGACAGGGGAGATCAGCCCCAGCATTTT,CASSNDRGDQPQHF
TRBJ2-3,NA,TRBD2,TRBV7-9,TGTGCCAGCAGCCCTCGCCAGCGGGGGGTCGCAGATACGCAGTATTTT,CASSPRQRGVADTQYF
TRBJ2-1,few,TRBD2,TRBV7-6,TGTGCCAGCAGCCCGACTAGCGGGGGGGACAATGAGCAGTTCTTC,CASSPTSGGDNEQFF
TRBJ2-1,once,TRBD2,TRBV15,TGTGCCACCAGCAGAGATCCCACTAGCGGGTACTACAATGAGCAGTTCTTC,CATSRDPTSGYYNEQFF
TRBJ2-1,NA,TRBD2,TRBV6-4,TGTGCCAGCAGTCTACAATCGCTAGCGGGGGGTACTGCGCAGTTCTTC,CASSLQSLAGGTAQFF
TRBJ1-4,NA,NA,TRBV5-5,TGTGCCAGCAGCTTGAAAGGGGCAACTAATGAAAAACTGTTTTTT,CASSLKGATNEKLFF
TRBJ1-2,NA,TRBD1,TRBV5-1,TGCGCCAGCAGCTTGGTAGGGGGCAGTGGCTACACCTTC,CASSLVGGSGYTF
TRBJ2-5,few,TRBD1,TRBV5-6,TGTGCCAGCAGCTTGGCAACAGGGGGCCCTCAGGGTGAGACCCAGTACTTC,CASSLATGGPQGETQYF
TRBJ2-5,NA,TRBD2,TRBV7-7,TGTGCCAGCAGCTTCGGAGCGGGGGCCCTCCAAGAGACCCAGTACTTC,CASSFGAGALQETQYF